The T cell receptor beta chain under discussion was sequenced for a study of cytomegalovirus exposure and HLA in healthy donors (dated by TCRdb to about 2017). Notes on the research overall: An earlier analysis of 587 of the donors reported 276 Gb of sequence data and 100 million to 120 million unique TCR beta sequences obtained from 180 million or so T cells. Approximately 310 gigabases of sequencing data and around 90 million unique TCR sequences made up an early release that covered around 640 HLA-typed donors. Of the 300 to 500 genotyped donors, 70% to 90% were placed in the genetic ancestry cluster associated with self-reported Caucasian donors. The study aimed to test whether signatures of past pathogen exposure could be identified by cataloging public T cell receptors. The study profiled the T cell repertoires of approximately 700 subjects by immunosequencing and related them to cytomegalovirus serostatus. Besides the first cohort of 666 subjects, a separate validation cohort made up of 120 or so different subjects was used. To predict cytomegalovirus infection status, the study brought together high-throughput TCR immunosequencing, statistical association of individual TCRs with disease status, and machine learning. In a later analysis, previously published TCR beta repertoires from roughly 710 donors were re-analyzed and high-resolution HLA genotyping was added so that TCR occurrence patterns could be studied. The later analysis used no new phenotypic data to find candidate immune exposures, relying instead on TCR beta sequences and their occurrence across donors. In an earlier analysis of 587 of the donors, high-throughput TCR beta sequencing was used to judge whether each TCR beta V gene segment behaved as functional or pseudogenic. Donor age, sex, ethnicity and CMV serostatus were collected together with the repertoire data. A later genetic analysis took genome-wide SNP genotypes for about 65% of the roughly 670 donors and used that subset as a discovery cohort. All discovery cohort repertoires had been generated using a single sequencing platform. Both class I and class II loci were covered by HLA typing, at four-digit resolution. The number of donors typed differed by locus, with about 629-640 for A, B, C, DRB1 and DQB1, more than 500 for DQA1, 600 to 610 for DPA1, and approximately 470 for DPB1. Several DR-DQ haplotypes were handled as single units for association and clustering, since linkage in the cohort was strong. On average, around 200,000 unique TCR beta nucleotide sequences were sequenced per donor among some 430 genotyped donors of the cohort, with 15% to 20% of those sequences being non-productive. What the work shows at the level of the full study, not this receptor alone: It was suggested by the authors that the approach could potentially be generalized to other disease states and immunological phenotypes. While some public TCRs were present in many individuals, most TCR sequences turned up only very rarely across donors. This cohort had only TCR beta chains sequenced, and the lack of alpha or paired-chain data limited which features could be detected. In the study, 164 TCR beta chains were listed as associated with cytomegalovirus. A group of highly shared sequence variants was considered likely to be a technical artifact of the sequencing pipeline. A later analysis associated around 16,000 TCR beta sequences with specific HLA alleles at a false discovery rate of 0.05. A further reported finding was that TCR beta sequences accurately predicted the HLA-A and HLA-B alleles for most subjects in the first cohort. In vitro tests confirmed that three of the cytomegalovirus-associated TCR beta chains recognize cytomegalovirus antigens. Because counts were too low, some 16 rarely observed V segments, including chromosome 9 orphons, were excluded from the earlier analysis of about 500 of the donors. In a later genetic analysis, a missense DCLRE1C variant was associated with V-gene and J-gene trimming of TCR beta chains, and the association was replicated in an independent cohort. According to a later analysis, most CMV-associated TCR beta chains appeared to be HLA-restricted, and the HLA associations seemed to be driven largely by CMV exposure. Some IMGT-functional V segments, including TRBV6-2 and TRBV6-3, could not be told apart with the 87-base-pair reads, so those segments were excluded. When HLA alleles, especially DR and DQ, strongly co-occurred, TCR associations were difficult to assign to individual alleles. In a later genetic analysis, fewer N-insertions in productive TCRs were reported among donors in an Asian-associated ancestry cluster than the approximately 630-donor mean. Linkage disequilibrium might explain the correlated functional status among segregating V segments, but an unknown experimental factor could not be ruled out. Cytomegalovirus status was reported to be diagnosed by the classifier with high specificity and sensitivity in both the original and validation cohorts. Because HLA typing was unavailable for some donors at each locus, only the typed subset was used in association tests. A later analysis reported that several top co-occurrence clusters appeared linked to parvovirus B19, influenza, CMV and Epstein-Barr virus. The presence/absence analyses assumed that sequencing depth was roughly uniform across donors, and that assumption may not be true. CMV serostatus was the only immune exposure information available for the cohort. In a later analysis, the rate of TCR association differed among HLA loci, with DRB1 alleles having the most associated TCRs and HLA-C alleles having the fewest. An earlier analysis of approximately 500 of the donors showed that most TCR beta V segments appeared in productive rearrangements either about 87% or about 30% of the time, which broadly matched IMGT annotations. Compared with equally common non-associated chains, HLA-associated TCR beta chains in a later analysis were more clonally expanded and had lower generation probabilities.

There are 15 amino acids in the CDR3, from cysteine to phenylalanine inclusive. Just the 45-base CDR3 DNA is kept, in frame starting at base 1. V and J are trimmed by 2 bases and 12 bases, and the gene matches miss 11 bases of the junction. The germline V gene supplies CDR1 MNHEY and CDR2 SVGAGI. As concerns this clone: It has no known antigen specificity. The record has no base qualities; no much larger clone is one base away.

The cohort consisted of approximately 670 healthy bone marrow donors. All cohort members were sampled while nominally healthy, although unrecorded immune exposures were likely present. The donor was CMV seropositive and belonged to the group of some 290 seropositive cohort members. A peripheral blood sample was collected from each donor, and TCR beta sequencing was performed on peripheral blood mononuclear cells. Genomic DNA was extracted from the blood cell samples with the Qiagen DNeasy Blood Extraction Kit. The library relied on the immunoSEQ multiplex PCR assay. A mixture of 60 forward primers for TCR Vbeta segments and 13 reverse primers for TCR Jbeta segments was used in the multiplex PCR. A multiplex PCR assay on genomic DNA amplified the CDR3 region of rearranged TCR beta genes. On the Illumina HiSeq System, the amplified TCR beta libraries were sequenced as 87-base-pair reads. Per the source publication's procedure: Across the 600 to 700 repertoires, a later analysis counted 80 million or so unique TCR beta chains, roughly 11 million of which were shared by at least two donors. A nearest-neighbor algorithm error-corrected the raw reads and collapsed the reads into unique sequences, merging closely related sequences to remove PCR and sequencing errors. Alignment of CDR3 sequences to IMGT reference sequences was used to assign V, D and J gene segments. For a sequence to be retained, a match of at least six nucleotides to both a V gene segment and a J gene segment was required. A rearrangement counted as productive if the CDR3 had no stop codons and remained in frame with V and J, and every other rearrangement counted as non-productive. Following IMGT convention, CDR3 was defined as the stretch from the second conserved V-encoded cysteine to the conserved J-encoded phenylalanine. The earlier analysis of about 620 of the donors excluded sequences that lacked an unambiguous match to a single V gene segment. In an earlier analysis of approximately 610 of the donors, V segments were called functional above 56.7% productive rearrangements and were called segregating when the between-donor standard deviation exceeded 5%. A statistical classification framework was built for diagnosing cytomegalovirus status from the catalog of TCR beta chain sequences. A later analysis assigned V and J genes by comparing TCR nucleotide sequences with IMGT/GENE-DB human TR gene sequences. Using the TCRdist pipeline, a later analysis assigned CDR3 sequences along with most-parsimonious VDJ recombination scenarios. In a later analysis, each TCR beta chain was defined by its CDR3 amino acid sequence together with its V-gene family, and reads without a unique V-gene family were excluded. As a way to deal with suspected cross-contamination and a sequencing artifact, a later analysis dropped hundreds of nucleotide sequences that were highly shared and had low generation probability. A later analysis calculated a clonal expansion index for each public chain from normalized within-repertoire ranks of inferred template counts. In a later analysis, generation probabilities were computed with a VDJ recombination model fitted to out-of-frame rearrangements, and the resulting probabilities were checked against IGoR. A later analysis scored TCR-TCR, TCR-HLA and TCR-CMV co-occurrence with hypergeometric tests, applying a repertoire-size bias correction to TCR pairs. A later analysis estimated false discovery rates by permuting HLA or CMV assignments 20 times. In a later analysis, co-occurring TCRs were grouped using DBSCAN, with TCRdist sequence similarity added in when clustering inside HLA-allele-positive subsets. Repertoires with fewer than 30,000 or more than 120,000 public chains were left out of co-occurrence clustering, as were roughly five repertoires with anomalous nucleotide sharing. TCRdb re-hosts the immuneACCESS table, in-frame sequences only. Its copies lack some clones; in the studies checked, an unresolved V gene accounts for under half of them, and the cause for the rest is not known. The V and J calls and clone size were taken over from that table, and D and trimming were inferred from the DNA. For this sample the table gives tens of thousands of clones, of which under 80% were detected only once. Jointly, the top ten make up 14% of the sample.

Recombination linked TRBV6-5 to TRBJ2-1, and TRBD1 matches 9 of the central bases. This clonotype was sampled from a male donor in good health and CMV-seropositive. The sample taken for sequencing was PBMCs. The DNA is as follows: TGTGCCAGCAGTTACGGACAGGGGTTGGATCAGGGGCAGTTCTTC. Its protein product is CASSYGQGLDQGQFF.